Reported below is one TCR beta chain. Antigen unknown. A much larger clonotype is one base distant, so this may be a read error. Making use of molecular barcodes, quantitative 5'-RACE generated TCR beta libraries. In TCRdb, the 5' RACE reads were re-called with MiXCR into one record per CDR3 protein. The sample lists fewer than 550,000 distinct CDR3 sequences; less than 6% were seen once. The CDR3 contains 15 residues. Per the germline V gene, CDR1 is MDHEN and CDR2 is SYDVKM. The data were obtained in a study of CD8 T cells in ankylosing spondylitis. Study-wide points: Ankylosing spondylitis blood appeared to be characterized by a TCR beta motif of eight highly homologous variants. Significant enrichment of disease-linked clones was reported in matched ankylosing spondylitis synovial fluid. Previous work reported some of these motif variants in the synovial fluid and blood of reactive arthritis.

Sequenced sample: blood, either unsorted or a sorted T cell fraction (not recorded which). The TCR was taken from a male donor with ankylosing spondylitis. The V call is TRBV28, the J call TRBJ2-4, with TRBD2 identical over 10 bases. CDR3 DNA sequence: TGTGCCAACAGTCCAAAGCGGGAGGGCCCGAACATTCAGTACTTC. It codes for CANSPKREGPNIQYF. Supplemented by reference TRBV28 and TRBJ2-4, the full variable domain reads DVKVTQSSRYLVKRTGEKVFLECVQDMDHENMFWYRQDPGLGLRLIYFSYDVKMKEKGDIPEGYSVSREKKERFSLILESASTNQTSMYLCANSPKREGPNIQYFGAGTRLSVL.